Here is one T cell receptor (beta chain) with its context. The data were obtained in a study of blood T cell repertoires in COVID-19. Across the whole study: T cells, B-cell-depleted T cells, or PBMCs provided the cDNA or gDNA that served as material.

Assay used: immunoSEQ multiplex PCR; TCRdb lists only in-frame clones, some missing. The table lists 140,000 to 150,000 clones, about 83% of them singletons, with roughly 15% in the top ten. The CDR3 runs to 16 residues. CDR1 and CDR2 from the germline V gene are SGHAT and FQNNGV. The V end was cut by 5 bases, the J end by 1 base, with 12 bases between. The origin of this receptor is a man aged 45 to 65 with acute or convalescent COVID-19. The chain recombines TRBV11-2 with TRBJ2-6; tentatively, D is TRBD1 (6 bases). Specimen: peripheral blood. DNA for the CDR3: TGTGCCAGCAGCCGTCAACAGGGATCTGGGGCCAACGTCCTGACTTTC. This codes for CASSRQQGSGANVLTF. Variable domain in full (rest from reference TRBV11-2 and TRBJ2-6): EAGVAQSPRYKIIEKRQSVAFWCNPISGHATLYWYQQILGQGPKLLIQFQNNGVVDDSQLPKDRFSAERLKGVDSTLKIQPAKLEDSAVYLCASSRQQGSGANVLTFGAGSRLTVL.